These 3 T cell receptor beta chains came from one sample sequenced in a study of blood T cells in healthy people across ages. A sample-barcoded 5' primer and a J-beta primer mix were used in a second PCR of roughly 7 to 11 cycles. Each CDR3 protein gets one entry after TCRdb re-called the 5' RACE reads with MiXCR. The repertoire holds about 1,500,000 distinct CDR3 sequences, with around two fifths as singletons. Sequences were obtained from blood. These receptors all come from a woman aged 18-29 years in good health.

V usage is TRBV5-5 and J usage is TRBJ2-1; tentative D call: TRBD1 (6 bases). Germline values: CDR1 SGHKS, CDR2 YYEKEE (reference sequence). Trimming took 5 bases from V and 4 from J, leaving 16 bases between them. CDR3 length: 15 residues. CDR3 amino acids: CASRPSAGEYNEQFF. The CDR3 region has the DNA TGTGCCAGCAGACCAAGTGCAGGGGAGTACAATGAGCAGTTCTTC. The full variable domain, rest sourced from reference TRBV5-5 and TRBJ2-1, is DAGVTQSPTHLIKTRGQQVTLRCSPISGHKSVSWYQQVLGQGPQFIFQYYEKEERGRGNFPDRFSARQFPNYSSELNVNALLLGDSALYLCASRPSAGEYNEQFFGPGTRLTVL.

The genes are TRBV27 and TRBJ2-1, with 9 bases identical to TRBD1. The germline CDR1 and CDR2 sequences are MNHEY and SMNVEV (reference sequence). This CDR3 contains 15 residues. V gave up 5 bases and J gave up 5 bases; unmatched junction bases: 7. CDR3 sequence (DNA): TGTGCCAGCAGTCCCCGGACAGGGGTGGACAATGAGCAGTTCTTC. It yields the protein CASSPRTGVDNEQFF.

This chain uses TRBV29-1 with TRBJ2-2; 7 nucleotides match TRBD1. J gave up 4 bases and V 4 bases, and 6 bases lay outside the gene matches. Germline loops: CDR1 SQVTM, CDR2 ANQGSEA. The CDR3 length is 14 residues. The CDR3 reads CSVAETGSTGELFF. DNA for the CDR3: TGCAGCGTTGCTGAGACAGGGAGCACCGGGGAGCTGTTTTTT.